This T cell receptor (beta chain) was identified in a study of T cell responses to AZD1222 COVID-19 vaccine. The study's findings and limits: Females made up more of the donors, who were largely white British, and clonal diversity may have come out too low. Spike as a whole was targeted by vaccine-associated CD4 TCRs, dominant at 160-218 and 743-854. Close to half of spike-specific TCRs reportedly recognize unmutated variant regions.

Per germline, CDR1 SQVTM and CDR2 ANQGSEA. The germline V and J ends were trimmed by 6 bases and 1 base, with 12 bases remaining between them. CDR3 size: 14 residues. Repertoires were generated with immunoSEQ multiplex PCR, while TCRdb's copy carries only in-frame clones and drops some. The profile shows approximately 170,000 clones, roughly 94% of them singletons. About this clone: The antigen is unknown.

The chain carries TRBV29-1 and TRBJ2-2; no firm D call. This specimen consisted of peripheral blood, obtained 28 days after the second AZD1222 dose. The receptor's source is an adult who received the AZD1222 COVID-19 vaccine. CDR3 bases: TGCAGCGTCCAGAGTAGCCGGAACACCGGGGAGCTGTTTTTT. Its translation: CSVQSSRNTGELFF.